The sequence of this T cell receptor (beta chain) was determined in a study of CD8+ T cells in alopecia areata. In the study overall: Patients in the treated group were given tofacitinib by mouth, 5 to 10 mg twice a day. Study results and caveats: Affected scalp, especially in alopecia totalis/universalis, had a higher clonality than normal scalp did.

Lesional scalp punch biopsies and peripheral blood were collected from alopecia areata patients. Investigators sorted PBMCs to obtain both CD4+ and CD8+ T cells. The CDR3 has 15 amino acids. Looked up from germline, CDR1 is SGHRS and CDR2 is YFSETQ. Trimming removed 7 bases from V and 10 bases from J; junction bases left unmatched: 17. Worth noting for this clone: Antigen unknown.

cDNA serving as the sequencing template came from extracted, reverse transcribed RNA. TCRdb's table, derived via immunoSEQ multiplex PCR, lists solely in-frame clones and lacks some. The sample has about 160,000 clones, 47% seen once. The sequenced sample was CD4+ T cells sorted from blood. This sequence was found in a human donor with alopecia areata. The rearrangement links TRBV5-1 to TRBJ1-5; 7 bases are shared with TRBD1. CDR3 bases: TGCGCCAGCTTCCGGACAGGTAGACTTATCAGCCCCCAGCATTTT. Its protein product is CASFRTGRLISPQHF. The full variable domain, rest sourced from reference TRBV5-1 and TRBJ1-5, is KAGVTQTPRYLIKTRGQQVTLSCSPISGHRSVSWYQQTPGQGLQFLFEYFSETQRNKGNFPGRFSGRQFSNSRSEMNVSTLELGDSALYLCASFRTGRLISPQHFGDGTRLSIL.